The 27 T cell receptor beta chains in this list originate from one sample, sequenced in a study of T-cell memory formation after mild COVID-19. TCRdb redid the calling of the 5' RACE reads with MiXCR, one entry per CDR3 protein. Of 100,000 to 150,000 distinct CDR3 sequences listed, about 15% were seen once; the top ten hold 4% to 6%. The material sequenced was PBMCs or a T cell subset sorted from them (not recorded which). These receptors originate from a man aged 18 to 30 who had mild COVID-19 (a few samples of this study predate the infection). Cell type and time point are not known.

This clonotype was found a few times. The rearrangement uses TRBV7-2 and TRBJ2-5, with D hard to call. The CDR3 runs to 12 residues. The germline V gene encodes CDR1 SGHTA and CDR2 FQGNSA. The V and J ends lost 5 bases and 3 bases respectively, with 7 bases between them. The CDR3 bases are TGTGCCAGCAGCCCTCTTGAAGAGACCCAGTACTTC. As protein: CASSPLEETQYF.

For the CDR3, the DNA is TGCAGCGTTTTCCGGGACGGGTCCTCTGGGGCCAACGTCCTGACTTTC. Residues: CSVFRDGSSGANVLTF. The chain couples TRBV29-1 to TRBJ2-6, with D possibly called TRBD1 or TRBD2 (5 bases each). The germline V gene encodes CDR1 SQVTM and CDR2 ANQGSEA. V lost 5 bases and J lost 0, with 14 bases in between. CDR3 length: 16 amino acids.

The V gene is TRBV7-2, the J gene TRBJ1-2; D unclear. V was pared by 5 bases and J by 4 bases, with 8 bases between. The CDR3 loop spans 12 amino acids. Per germline, CDR1 SGHTA and CDR2 FQGNSA. The DNA of the CDR3 is TGTGCCAGCAGCACTAGTTCCTATGGCTACACCTTC. Its protein is CASSTSSYGYTF.

This clonotype was detected only a few times. The CDR3 sequence: CSVAPRLAGETQYF. For the CDR3, the DNA is TGCAGCGTCGCCCCCCGACTAGCGGGGGAGACCCAGTACTTC. The chain employs TRBV29-1 and TRBJ2-5, with 11 bases that match TRBD2. CDR3 length: 14 residues. Germline V CDR1 and CDR2: SQVTM, ANQGSEA. V dropped 6 bases and J dropped 5; count of bases not matched to a gene: 8.

The chain combines TRBV7-9 with TRBJ1-5; D may be TRBD1 (5 bases). This CDR3 contains 14 residues. Germline CDR1 reads SEHNR; CDR2 reads FQNEAQ (reference sequence). Trimming took off 4 bases at V and 5 bases at J, with 12 bases between the two ends. CDR3 sequence reads: CASSSIGTDQPQHF. CDR3 in DNA: TGTGCCAGCAGCTCTATAGGGACCGATCAGCCCCAGCATTTT.

This chain joins TRBV7-9 and TRBJ1-2; D gene uncertain. There are 13 residues in the CDR3. The germline CDR1 and CDR2 sequences are SEHNR and FQNEAQ (reference sequence). The V and J ends lost 1 base and 7 bases respectively, with 10 bases between them. In DNA, the CDR3 is TGTGCCAGCAGCTTAGAACACATCAGTGGCTACACCTTC. Protein sequence: CASSLEHISGYTF.

This clonotype was detected a few times. J is TRBJ2-2 and V is TRBV5-1; the D is unclear. V lost 7 bases and J 7 bases, leaving 17 bases between the germline ends. The germline V gene encodes CDR1 SGHRS and CDR2 YFSETQ. This CDR3 has 14 amino acids. The CDR3 nucleotides read TGCGCCAGCCGTGACTTGCTGTTGGTCGGGGAGCTGTTTTTT. Translating it yields CASRDLLLVGELFF.

The V and J genes are TRBV11-3 and TRBJ2-7; D gene ambiguous. Germline-derived CDR1 and CDR2 are SGHNT and YENEEA. The CDR3 is 13 amino acids. Trimming cost V 5 bases and J 3 bases, with 11 bases left between them. The CDR3 loop reads CASSLTPLYEQYF. CDR3 nucleotides: TGTGCCAGCAGCCTCACTCCTCTCTACGAGCAGTACTTC.

Ten or more counts support this clonotype. V gene TRBV5-4 combines with J gene TRBJ2-1, with 9 bases lining up with TRBD1. This CDR3 spans 15 amino acids. V lost 4 bases to trimming and J lost 4 bases; unmatched junction nucleotides: 6. The germline gives CDR1 SGHNT, CDR2 YYREEE (reference sequence). The CDR3 loop reads CASSKGQGLYNEQFF. In nucleotides, the CDR3 is TGTGCCAGCAGCAAGGGACAGGGTTTGTACAATGAGCAGTTCTTC.

This chain links TRBV7-2 with TRBJ2-7; 7 bases line up with TRBD2. V trimming: 6 bases; J trimming: 2 bases; junction bases outside the gene matches: 7. The CDR3 runs 14 residues. Germline V CDR1 and CDR2: SGHTA, FQGNSA. CDR3 bases: TGTGCCAGCAGTCTGGGGGGGGGAGCCTACGAGCAGTACGTC. Protein sequence: CASSLGGGAYEQYV.

The chain couples TRBV6-5 to TRBJ2-3; no definite D call. Germline V gene sequence: CDR1 MNHEY, CDR2 SVGAGI. The CDR3 length is 12 residues. V was pared by 6 bases and J by 0 bases, with 4 bases between. The DNA of the CDR3 is TGTGCCAGCAGGGCTAGCACAGATACGCAGTATTTT. Its translation: CASRASTDTQYF.

The chain joins TRBV4-3 to TRBJ1-5, with D hard to call. This CDR3 has 14 amino acids. Germline CDR1 LGHNA, CDR2 YSLEER. Between the trimmed V and J ends, which lost 0 bases and 2 bases, there was a span of 5 bases. For the CDR3, the DNA is TGCGCCAGCAGCCAAGATGATCGCAATCAGCCCCAGCATTTT. Encoded protein: CASSQDDRNQPQHF.

This clonotype was detected ten times or more. J is TRBJ2-1 and V is TRBV18, with D unclear. V was shortened by 1 base and J by 0 bases, with 4 bases between the two germline ends. The CDR3 covers 14 residues. Germline CDR1 reads KGHSH; CDR2 reads LQKENI. CDR3 amino acids: CASSPQASYNEQFF. CDR3 nucleotide sequence: TGTGCCAGCTCACCACAGGCCTCCTACAATGAGCAGTTCTTC.

This clonotype has more than one count but fewer than ten. V and J are TRBV5-1 and TRBJ2-5; no firm D call. The V and J ends lost 0 bases and 3 bases respectively, with 12 bases between them. Per germline, CDR1 SGHRS and CDR2 YFSETQ. CDR3 length equals 15 residues. As DNA, the CDR3 is TGCGCCAGCAGCTTGGCCGCAATCTGGGAAGAGACCCAGTACTTC. This translates into CASSLAAIWEETQYF.

This clonotype has more than one count but fewer than ten. Here the CDR3 DNA reads TGTGCCAGCACTATGACAGCCCAAGAGACCCAGTACTTC. Amino acids: CASTMTAQETQYF. This chain joins TRBV2 and TRBJ2-5, with a weak D call TRBD1 (5 bases). The germline V gene has CDR1 SNHLY and CDR2 FYNNEI. The ends were cut back, 7 bases at V and 1 base at J, with 10 bases in the middle. The CDR3 is made up of 13 amino acids. The whole variable domain, filled in from reference TRBV2 and TRBJ2-5, reads EPEVTQTPSHQVTQMGQEVILRCVPISNHLYFYWYRQILGQKVEFLVSFYNNEISEKSEIFDDQFSVERPDGSNFTLKIRSTKLEDSAMYFCASTMTAQETQYFGPGTRLLVL.

This clonotype was counted a few times. The chain recombines TRBV6-5 with TRBJ2-3; D not resolved. Germline assignment: CDR1 MNHEY and CDR2 SVGAGI. The CDR3 covers 13 residues. The V end lost 9 bases, the J end lost 2 bases, and 12 bases lay between the germline ends. The CDR3 reads CASQAEITDTQYF. The CDR3 coding sequence is TGTGCCAGTCAGGCGGAGATCACAGATACGCAGTATTTT.

The chain is built from TRBV28 and TRBJ2-3; D perhaps matches TRBD1 (5 bases). The CDR3 is 15 residues long. V shed 3 bases and J shed 6 bases, with 16 bases lying between them. Germline V gives CDR1 MDHEN, CDR2 SYDVKM. CDR3 sequence (DNA): TGTGCCAGCAGTTTCAAAGCCTGGGGCCGGGATACGCAGTATTTT. Amino acids: CASSFKAWGRDTQYF.

The chain combines TRBV9 with TRBJ2-5, with D perhaps TRBD1 (5 bases). CDR1 SGDLS and CDR2 YYNGEE come from the germline V gene. The V end lost 1 base, the J end lost 9 bases, and 19 bases lay between the germline ends. CDR3 size: 15 residues. CDR3 sequence reads: CASSVNPTVGVAQYF. The CDR3 nucleotides are TGTGCCAGCAGCGTAAACCCGACAGTCGGAGTTGCCCAGTACTTC.

This clonotype was seen a few times. V and J are TRBV6-5 and TRBJ2-3, with TRBD2 matching over 15 bases. Germline CDR1 is MNHEY and CDR2 is SVGAGI. The CDR3 runs to 18 residues. With V trimmed by 2 bases and J by 4 bases, 7 bases remained unmatched. CDR3 nucleotide sequence: TGTGCCAGCAGTTACAGCGGACTAGCGGGGGGGCTTCCAGATACGCAGTATTTT. Encoded protein: CASSYSGLAGGLPDTQYF.

This clonotype was recorded a few times. The genes are TRBV30 and TRBJ2-7; D remains ambiguous. V lost 2 bases to trimming and J lost 3 bases, with 8 bases between them. In germline, CDR1 is GTSNPN, CDR2 SVGIG (reference sequence). The CDR3 covers 12 residues. CDR3 nucleotides: TGTGCCTGGAGTTCCGTCGGCTACGAGCAGTACTTC. It encodes CAWSSVGYEQYF. Together with reference TRBV30 and TRBJ2-7, the CDR3 gives the full variable domain: SQTIHQWPATLVQPVGSPLSLECTVEGTSNPNLYWYRQAAGRGLQLLFYSVGIGQISSEVPQNLSASRPQDRQFILSSKKLLLSDSGFYLCAWSSVGYEQYFGPGTRLTVT.

Only a few counts were recorded for this clonotype. This CDR3 reads CASSRKDRDYEQYF. CDR3 sequence (DNA): TGCGCCAGCAGCCGAAAAGACAGGGACTACGAGCAGTACTTC. V gene TRBV5-1 combines with J gene TRBJ2-7, with 7 bases fitting TRBD1. Germline V CDR1 and CDR2: SGHRS, YFSETQ. The CDR3 length is 14 residues. Trimming took 4 bases from V and 3 from J; bases not matched to a gene: 7.

V and J are TRBV7-2 and TRBJ2-5; D remains ambiguous. The CDR3 runs 15 residues. In germline, CDR1 is SGHTA, CDR2 FQGNSA. V was cut by 5 bases and J by 2 bases, with 15 bases left in between. Written as DNA, the CDR3 is TGTGCCAGCAGCACCTCTCCGCAACGTCAAGAGACCCAGTACTTC. Translating it yields CASSTSPQRQETQYF.

This clonotype was detected a few times. The V gene is TRBV10-3, the J gene TRBJ1-1; D remains ambiguous. The germline V gene encodes CDR1 ENHRY and CDR2 SYGVKD. V was pared by 10 bases and J by 6 bases, with 27 bases between. The CDR3 consists of 16 residues. DNA of the CDR3: TGTGCCACCAATTCCCGGGTCGAACCCATATCCGCTGAAGCTTTCTTT. Translation: CATNSRVEPISAEAFF.

This clonotype was seen many times. The junction differs from germline at one of its ends, possibly a read error. The chain links TRBV5-1 to TRBJ2-1; 7 bases match TRBD2. From germline, CDR1 is SGHRS and CDR2 YFSETQ. The CDR3 runs to 14 residues. The CDR3 sequence is CASSLGGSYNEQFF. The CDR3 DNA follows: TGTGCCAGCAGCTTGGGGGGGTCCTACAATGAGCAGTTCTTC.

V gene TRBV7-2 combines with J gene TRBJ2-3, with D unresolved. The germline V gene has CDR1 SGHTA and CDR2 FQGNSA. V lost 3 bases and J 2 bases, leaving 6 bases between the germline ends. The length of the CDR3 is 13 residues. The CDR3 nucleotides are TGTGCCAGCAGCTTCGGCAACACAGATACGCAGTATTTT. Its protein product is CASSFGNTDTQYF.

The V and J genes are TRBV7-3 and TRBJ2-3; weak D call: TRBD2 (6 bases). Per germline, CDR1 SGHTA and CDR2 FQGTGA. V was pared by 3 bases and J by 3 bases, with 16 bases between. The length of the CDR3 is 16 residues. The CDR3 spells CASSLSFTGGTDTQYF. In DNA form, the CDR3 reads TGTGCCAGCAGCTTGAGTTTTACTGGAGGGACAGATACGCAGTATTTT.

This clonotype has a count of ten or more. The chain has TRBV5-6 and TRBJ2-3, with D perhaps TRBD2 (5 bases). The CDR3 loop spans 14 amino acids. V was trimmed by 8 bases and J by 0 bases, leaving 13 bases between them. Germline values: CDR1 SGHDT, CDR2 YYEEEE. The CDR3 spells CASQDYSSTDTQYF. As DNA, the CDR3 is TGTGCCAGTCAAGACTACTCTAGCACAGATACGCAGTATTTT.